Listed below are T cell receptor beta chains from one sample, sequenced in a study of a mutant IDH1 vaccine in newly diagnosed glioma. Data came from immunoSEQ multiplex PCR; TCRdb stores just in-frame clones and leaves some out. The table has roughly 84,000 clones, about 80% seen once. The source was PBMCs, collected from a glioma patient treated with radiotherapy, temozolomide or both. The source of these receptors is a man aged 35 to 55 with glioma. Some clones in this sample may be carry-over from other donors' samples. CDR3s include the opening cysteine and the closing phenylalanine or tryptophan. The D gene is left open where the match is weak. Expanded clones get a size class; other rows say once, few or many, or leave the size out.

clone size,V gene,J gene,D gene,CDR3 DNA,CDR3 protein
-,TRBV6-1,TRBJ1-5,-,TGTGCCAGCAGTGTCTCTTACAGGGTCAACAATCAGCCCCAGCATTTT,CASSVSYRVNNQPQHF
-,TRBV5-1,TRBJ1-1,-,TGCGCCAGCAGCTTGGTGGGGGAGGCTGAAGCTTTCTTT,CASSLVGEAEAFF
-,TRBV6-5,TRBJ2-2,-,TGTGCCAGCAGCTTACAACTACAGGCGACCGGGGAGCTGTTTTTT,CASSLQLQATGELFF
-,TRBV25-1,TRBJ2-7,-,TGTGCCACCGAGGACAGCCTCTCCTACGAGCAGTACTTC,CATEDSLSYEQYF
-,TRBV29-1,TRBJ1-1,TRBD1,TGCAGCGTTGAGGACAGGGTCGACACTGAAGCTTTCTTT,CSVEDRVDTEAFF
-,TRBV7-6,TRBJ1-6,TRBD1,TGTGCCAGCAGCTTATCCACAGGGGGAAGTTCACCCCTCCACTTT,CASSLSTGGSSPLHF
-,TRBV6-6,TRBJ1-6,TRBD1,TGTGCCAGCAGTTACGGGACAGGGACCCCCTCCCTCCACTTT,CASSYGTGTPSLHF
-,TRBV9,TRBJ2-5,-,TGTGCCAGCAGCGCGGGAGGGGGCGCCGAGACCCAGTACTTC,CASSAGGGAETQYF
once,TRBV7-9,TRBJ2-5,TRBD2,TGTGCTGCAACGGCTAGCGGAGAGACCCAGTACTTC,CAATASGETQYF
-,TRBV5-6,TRBJ1-1,-,TGTGCCAGCAGCGGCTTAGGGGGGAAAATGAACACTGAAGCTTTCTTT,CASSGLGGKMNTEAFF
-,TRBV7-9,TRBJ1-2,-,TGTGCCAGCAGCTTAGCGGGGGGCTATGGCTACACCTTC,CASSLAGGYGYTF
-,TRBV6-6,TRBJ2-5,TRBD2,TGTGCCAGCAGTGACTCGGGGGGGGGAGAGACCCAGTACTTC,CASSDSGGGETQYF
-,TRBV5-6,TRBJ2-3,-,TGTGCCAGCAGCTTGGAAGGGCAAACCATCCCAAGCACAGATACGCAGTATTTT,CASSLEGQTIPSTDTQYF
-,TRBV6-1,TRBJ1-2,-,TGTGCCAGCAGTGGCGACCAGGCATTTACGGGAGGCTACACCTTC,CASSGDQAFTGGYTF
many,TRBV9,TRBJ2-7,TRBD1,TGTGCCAGCAGCGTAGGGGGGACAGGGTTCGAGCAGTACTTC,CASSVGGTGFEQYF
once,TRBV5-1,TRBJ1-6,-,TGCGCCAGCAGCCCAACTGAAAAGGAGAATTCACCCCTCCACTTT,CASSPTEKENSPLHF
-,TRBV7-9,TRBJ1-6,-,TGTGCCAGCAGCTTAGTGGCAGGGTCAGGTTTCGGATATTCACCCCTCCACTTT,CASSLVAGSGFGYSPLHF
-,TRBV7-7,TRBJ2-7,-,TGTGCTAGCAGCTTAGCCCCCAGCGACGAGCAGTACTTC,CASSLAPSDEQYF
-,TRBV5-1,TRBJ1-1,-,TGCGCCAGCTACGACGGGAACACTGAAGCTTTCTTT,CASYDGNTEAFF
-,TRBV19,TRBJ1-3,-,TGTGCCAGTAGTCAAACAGTCAGCTCTGGAAACACCATATATTTT,CASSQTVSSGNTIYF
-,TRBV7-9,TRBJ2-2,-,TGTGCCAGCAGCTTAGCGGGCGTTGCAGAGACCACCGGGGAGCTGTTTTTT,CASSLAGVAETTGELFF
once,TRBV2,TRBJ2-2,TRBD1,TGTGCCAGCAGTGGAGGACAGGGGGCGGGCGGGGAGCTGTTTTTT,CASSGGQGAGGELFF
-,TRBV30,TRBJ1-6,-,TGTGCCTGGAGTGGCGGTGGGTGGGATTCACCCCTCCACTTT,CAWSGGGWDSPLHF
-,TRBV27,TRBJ1-6,-,TGTGCCAGCAGCTTTTTAGGGAGTTCACCCCTCCACTTT,CASSFLGSSPLHF
-,TRBV7-9,TRBJ1-1,-,TGTGCCAGCGCGTTCTTAACAGCACCCTCAGCAAGAACTGAAGCTTTCTTT,CASAFLTAPSARTEAFF
-,TRBV14,TRBJ2-5,-,TGTGCCAGCAGCCCCCAGTTGAGCCCTGAGTCCCAGTACTTC,CASSPQLSPESQYF
once,TRBV28,TRBJ1-5,-,TGTGCCAGCAGTTCAGAGTCTAGCAATCAGCCCCAGCATTTT,CASSSESSNQPQHF
-,TRBV18,TRBJ1-3,TRBD1,TGTGCCAGCTCACCTAGGCACATGGGACAGGGCACGTCGGGAAACACCATATATTTT,CASSPRHMGQGTSGNTIYF
-,TRBV7-2,TRBJ2-7,-,TGTGCCAGCAGCTTAGGTGGCATCAGCTACGAGCAGTACTTC,CASSLGGISYEQYF
-,TRBV5-6,TRBJ2-7,TRBD1,TGTGCCAGCAGCTGGACAGGGTGGGACTACGAGCAGTACTTC,CASSWTGWDYEQYF
-,TRBV5-1,TRBJ2-2,-,TGCGCCAGCAGACTCGTTAGCGCTAACACCGGGGAGCTGTTTTTT,CASRLVSANTGELFF
-,TRBV5-6,TRBJ1-1,-,TGTGCCAGCAGCTTAATGGGGGGCGAGGACACTGAAGCTTTCTTT,CASSLMGGEDTEAFF
-,TRBV19,TRBJ1-1,-,TGTGCCAGTACAAACAGATTCGGTAGCACTGAAGCTTTCTTT,CASTNRFGSTEAFF
-,TRBV18,TRBJ1-4,-,TGTGCCAGCTCTCCCGGGTTGGACAACCGCGAAAAACTGTTTTTT,CASSPGLDNREKLFF
-,TRBV9,TRBJ2-3,-,TGTGCCAGCAGCGTAGAGCTCCACACAGATACGCAGTATTTT,CASSVELHTDTQYF
-,TRBV2,TRBJ1-2,-,TGTGCTTCCCGGGGCCCTCGCGGCTACACCTTC,CASRGPRGYTF
-,TRBV19,TRBJ2-6,-,TGTGCCAGTAGTATTGGGGACTCTGGGGCCAACGTCCTGACTTTC,CASSIGDSGANVLTF
-,TRBV2,TRBJ1-2,TRBD1,TGTGCCAGCAGTGAATCAGGACAGGTGGTTGGCACCTTC,CASSESGQVVGTF
once,TRBV6-1,TRBJ1-5,-,TGTGCCAGCAGGGAGGACGATAGCAATCAGCCCCAGCATTTT,CASREDDSNQPQHF
-,TRBV9,TRBJ2-1,-,TGTGCCAGCAGCCAAAACGGGGGCTGGGATGAGCAGTTCTTC,CASSQNGGWDEQFF
-,TRBV19,TRBJ1-1,TRBD1,TGTGCCAGCCTGGGGACAGCTTCCTCCGCTATGAACACTGAAGCTTTCTTT,CASLGTASSAMNTEAFF
-,TRBV7-6,TRBJ2-3,TRBD2,TGTGCCAGCAGCTTAGGCCCCGGGGGGGATAGCACAGATACGCAGTATTTT,CASSLGPGGDSTDTQYF
-,TRBV29-1,TRBJ1-2,-,TGCAGCGTTGCCGGGACCCACTATGGCTACACCTTC,CSVAGTHYGYTF
few,TRBV30,TRBJ1-2,TRBD1,TGTGCCTGGAGCGCGGGACAGATTTATGGCTACACCTTC,CAWSAGQIYGYTF
few,TRBV5-1,TRBJ1-1,-,TGCGCCAGCAGCCCGGACCTCAACACTGAAGCTTTCTTT,CASSPDLNTEAFF
once,TRBV4-1,TRBJ2-7,TRBD1,TGCGCCAGCAGCCCAGGACAGGGGGCAAAATACGAGCAGTACTTC,CASSPGQGAKYEQYF
once,TRBV5-4,TRBJ2-7,-,TGTGCCAGCAGCTTGAATGCCTACGAGCAGTACTTC,CASSLNAYEQYF
once,TRBV5-6,TRBJ2-5,TRBD2,TGTGCCAGCAGCTTGGAGGCTTTCGGCGGGGGAACTCAAGAGACCCAGTACTTC,CASSLEAFGGGTQETQYF
-,TRBV6-6,TRBJ2-7,-,TGTGCCAGCAGTGACGACAGCGCCTACGAGCAGTACTTC,CASSDDSAYEQYF
-,TRBV19,TRBJ2-7,-,TGTGCCAGTAGTTCGCAGGGGACTGCCTACGAGCAGTACTTC,CASSSQGTAYEQYF
-,TRBV19,TRBJ2-3,TRBD2,TGTGCCAGTAGTCCCGTTGGCGGGGGACCTAGCACAGATACGCAGTATTTT,CASSPVGGGPSTDTQYF
-,TRBV10-2,TRBJ2-7,TRBD1,TGCGCCAGCAGCTCCGGGACAGACTACGAGCAGTACTTC,CASSSGTDYEQYF
-,TRBV5-1,TRBJ2-6,TRBD1,TGCGCCAGCCGCGGGACAGGACACTCTGGGGCCAACGTCCTGACTTTC,CASRGTGHSGANVLTF
-,TRBV5-4,TRBJ1-1,TRBD1,TGTGCCAGCAGCTTAGGACAGGGTCGACCTTTCTTT,CASSLGQGRPFF